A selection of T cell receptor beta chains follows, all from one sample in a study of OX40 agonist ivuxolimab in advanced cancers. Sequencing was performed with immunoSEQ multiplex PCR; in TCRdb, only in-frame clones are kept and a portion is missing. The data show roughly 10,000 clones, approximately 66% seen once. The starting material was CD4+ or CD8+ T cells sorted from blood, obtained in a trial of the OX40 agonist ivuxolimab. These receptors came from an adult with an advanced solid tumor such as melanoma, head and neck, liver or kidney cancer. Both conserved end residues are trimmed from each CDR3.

CDR3: ASSQDPPGAYEQY
J: TRBJ2-7
V: TRBV4-1
length: 13

CDR3: ASSTDTSTGELF
J: TRBJ2-2
V: TRBV9
length: 12

CDR3: ASSATSPSRPNTGELF
J: TRBJ2-2
V: TRBV27
length: 16

CDR3: ASSEVAGGPDTQY
J: TRBJ2-3
V: TRBV6-1
length: 13

CDR3: ASSTSENTEAF
J: TRBJ1-1
V: TRBV19
length: 11

CDR3: ASSELGAPNQPQH
J: TRBJ1-5
V: TRBV6-1
length: 13

CDR3: ASSISLLAGKNEQF
J: TRBJ2-1
V: TRBV19
length: 14

CDR3: ASSPFGGQQAF
J: TRBJ1-1
V: TRBV4-1
length: 11

CDR3: ASSILPAADTQY
J: TRBJ2-3
V: TRBV19
length: 12

CDR3: ASSSLREGATQPQH
J: TRBJ1-5
V: TRBV6-5
length: 14

CDR3: ASSYVWGAGEQY
J: TRBJ2-7
V: TRBV6-5
length: 12

CDR3: ASSLAGPIQEPQY
J: TRBJ2-5
V: TRBV14
length: 13

CDR3: ASSLETSYTDTQY
J: TRBJ2-3
V: TRBV5-6
length: 13

CDR3: ASSFTSGRGNEQF
J: TRBJ2-1
V: TRBV27
length: 13

CDR3: ASSPRAGGYEQY
J: TRBJ2-7
V: TRBV28
length: 12

CDR3: ASSEAGGWDSPLH
J: TRBJ1-6
V: TRBV6-1
length: 13

CDR3: ASSQSSGNTIY
J: TRBJ1-3
V: TRBV7-2
length: 11

CDR3: ASSPYRGNTGELF
J: TRBJ2-2
V: TRBV19
length: 13

CDR3: AISASWGTGELF
J: TRBJ2-2
V: TRBV10-3
length: 12